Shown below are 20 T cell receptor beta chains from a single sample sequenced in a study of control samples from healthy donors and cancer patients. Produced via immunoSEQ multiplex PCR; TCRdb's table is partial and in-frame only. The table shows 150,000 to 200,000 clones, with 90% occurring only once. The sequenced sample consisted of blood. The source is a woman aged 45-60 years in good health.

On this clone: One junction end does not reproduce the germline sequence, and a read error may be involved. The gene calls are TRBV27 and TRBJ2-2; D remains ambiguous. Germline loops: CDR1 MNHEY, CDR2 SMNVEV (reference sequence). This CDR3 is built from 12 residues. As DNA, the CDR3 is TGTGCCAGCCGTTTTATCACCGGGGAGCTGTTTTTT. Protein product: CASRFITGELFF.

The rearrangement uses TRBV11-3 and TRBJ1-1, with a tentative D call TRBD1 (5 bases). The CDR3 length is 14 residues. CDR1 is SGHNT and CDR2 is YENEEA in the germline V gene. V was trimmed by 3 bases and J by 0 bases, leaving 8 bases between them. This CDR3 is CASSFAGMNTEAFF. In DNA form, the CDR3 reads TGTGCCAGCAGCTTTGCAGGGATGAACACTGAAGCTTTCTTT.

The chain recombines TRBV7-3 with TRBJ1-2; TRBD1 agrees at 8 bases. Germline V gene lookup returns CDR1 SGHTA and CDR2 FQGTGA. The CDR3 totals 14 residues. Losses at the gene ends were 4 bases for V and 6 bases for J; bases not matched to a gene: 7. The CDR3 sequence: CASSSNRGDHGYTF. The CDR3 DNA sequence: TGTGCCAGCAGCTCCAACAGGGGGGATCATGGCTACACCTTC. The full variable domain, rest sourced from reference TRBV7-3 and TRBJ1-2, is GAGVSQTPSNKVTEKGKYVELRCDPISGHTALYWYRQSLGQGPEFLIYFQGTGAADDSGLPNDRFFAVRPEGSVSTLKIQRTERGDSAVYLCASSSNRGDHGYTFGSGTRLTVV.

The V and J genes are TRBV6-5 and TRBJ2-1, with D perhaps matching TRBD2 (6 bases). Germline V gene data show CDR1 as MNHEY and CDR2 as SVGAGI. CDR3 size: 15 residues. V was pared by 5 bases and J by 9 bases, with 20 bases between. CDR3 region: CASSLPPGGGGEQFF. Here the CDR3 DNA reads TGTGCCAGCAGTCTACCCCCCGGGGGTGGTGGTGAGCAGTTCTTC.

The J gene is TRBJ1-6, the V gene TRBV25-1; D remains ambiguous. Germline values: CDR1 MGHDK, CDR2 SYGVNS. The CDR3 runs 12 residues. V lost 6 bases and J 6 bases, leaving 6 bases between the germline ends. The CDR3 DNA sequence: TGTGCCAGCAGAGGACCTAATTCACCCCTCCACTTT. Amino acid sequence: CASRGPNSPLHF.

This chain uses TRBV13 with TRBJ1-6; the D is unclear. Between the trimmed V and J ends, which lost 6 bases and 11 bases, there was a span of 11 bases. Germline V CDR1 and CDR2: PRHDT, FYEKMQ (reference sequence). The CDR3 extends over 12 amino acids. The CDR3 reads CASSRYGAPLHF. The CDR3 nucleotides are TGTGCCAGCAGTCGATACGGTGCACCCCTCCACTTT.

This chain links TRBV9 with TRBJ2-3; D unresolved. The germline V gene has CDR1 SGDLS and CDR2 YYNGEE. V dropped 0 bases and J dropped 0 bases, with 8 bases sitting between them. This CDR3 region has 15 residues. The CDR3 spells CASSVVGPSTDTQYF. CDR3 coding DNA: TGTGCCAGCAGCGTAGTCGGGCCTAGCACAGATACGCAGTATTTT.

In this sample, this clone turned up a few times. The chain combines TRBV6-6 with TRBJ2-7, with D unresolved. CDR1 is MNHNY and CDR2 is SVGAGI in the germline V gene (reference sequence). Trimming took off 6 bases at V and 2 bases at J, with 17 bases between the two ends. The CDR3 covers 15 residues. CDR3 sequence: CASRTAKQPPYEQYF. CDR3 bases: TGTGCCAGCAGAACCGCGAAACAGCCGCCCTACGAGCAGTACTTC.

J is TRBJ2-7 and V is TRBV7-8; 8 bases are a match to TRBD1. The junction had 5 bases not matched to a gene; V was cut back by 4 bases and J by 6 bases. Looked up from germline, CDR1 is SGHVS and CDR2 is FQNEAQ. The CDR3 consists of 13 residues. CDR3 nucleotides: TGTGCCAGCAGCTCTGACAGGGGCGGCGAGCAGTACTTC. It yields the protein CASSSDRGGEQYF.

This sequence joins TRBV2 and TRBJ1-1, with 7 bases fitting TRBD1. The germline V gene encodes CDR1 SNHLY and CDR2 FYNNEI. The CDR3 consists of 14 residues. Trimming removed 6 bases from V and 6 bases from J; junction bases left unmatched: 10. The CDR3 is CASRGLQGIPEAFF. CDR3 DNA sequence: TGTGCCAGCAGGGGTTTACAGGGGATCCCTGAAGCTTTCTTT. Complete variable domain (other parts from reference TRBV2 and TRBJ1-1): EPEVTQTPSHQVTQMGQEVILRCVPISNHLYFYWYRQILGQKVEFLVSFYNNEISEKSEIFDDQFSVERPDGSNFTLKIRSTKLEDSAMYFCASRGLQGIPEAFFGQGTRLTVV.

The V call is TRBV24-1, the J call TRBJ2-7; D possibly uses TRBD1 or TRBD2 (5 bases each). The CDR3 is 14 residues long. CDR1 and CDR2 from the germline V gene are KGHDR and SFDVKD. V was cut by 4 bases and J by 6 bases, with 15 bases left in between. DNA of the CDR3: TGTGCCACCAGTGACGAGAGGGGTCCGGGCGAGCAGTACTTC. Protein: CATSDERGPGEQYF.

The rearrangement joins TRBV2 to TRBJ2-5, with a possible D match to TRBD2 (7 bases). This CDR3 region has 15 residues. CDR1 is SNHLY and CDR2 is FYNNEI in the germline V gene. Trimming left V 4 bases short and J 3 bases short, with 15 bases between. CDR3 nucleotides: TGTGCCAGCAGTGGGGTCGGGGGGCGAAAAGAGACCCAGTACTTC. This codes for CASSGVGGRKETQYF.

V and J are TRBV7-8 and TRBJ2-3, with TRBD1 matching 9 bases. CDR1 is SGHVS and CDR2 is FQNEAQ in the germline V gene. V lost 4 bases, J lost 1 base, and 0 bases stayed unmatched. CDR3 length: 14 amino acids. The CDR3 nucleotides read TGTGCCAGCAGCTGGACAGGGGGCACAGATACGCAGTATTTT. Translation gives CASSWTGGTDTQYF.

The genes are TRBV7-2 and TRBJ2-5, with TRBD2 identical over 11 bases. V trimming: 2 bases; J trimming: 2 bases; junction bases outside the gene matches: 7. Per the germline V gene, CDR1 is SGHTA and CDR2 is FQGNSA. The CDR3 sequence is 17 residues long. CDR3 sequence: CASSLPASGGRQETQYF. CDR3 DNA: TGTGCCAGCAGCTTACCCGCTAGCGGGGGGAGACAAGAGACCCAGTACTTC.

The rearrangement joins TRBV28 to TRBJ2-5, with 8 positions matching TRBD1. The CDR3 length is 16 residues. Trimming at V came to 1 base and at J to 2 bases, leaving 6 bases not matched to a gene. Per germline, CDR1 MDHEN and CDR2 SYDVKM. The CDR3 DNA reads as TGTGCCAGCAGTTTATCCCCCACAGGGGGGCAAGAGACCCAGTACTTC. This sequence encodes CASSLSPTGGQETQYF.

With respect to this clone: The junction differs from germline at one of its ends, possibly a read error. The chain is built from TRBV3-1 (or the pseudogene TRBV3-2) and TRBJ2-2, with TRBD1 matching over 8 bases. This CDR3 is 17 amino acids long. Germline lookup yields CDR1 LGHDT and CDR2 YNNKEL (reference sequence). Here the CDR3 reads CASSLRDRRNEHRGAVF. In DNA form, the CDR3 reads TGTGCCAGCAGCCTTAGGGACAGGCGAAACGAACACCGGGGAGCTGTTTTT.

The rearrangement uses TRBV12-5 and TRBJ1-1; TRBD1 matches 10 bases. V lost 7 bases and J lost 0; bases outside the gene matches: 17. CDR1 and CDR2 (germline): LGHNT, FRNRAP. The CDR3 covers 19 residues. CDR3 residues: CASAPTGGRLTTMNTEAFF. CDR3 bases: TGTGCTAGTGCCCCGACAGGGGGCCGCCTAACCACGATGAACACTGAAGCTTTCTTT. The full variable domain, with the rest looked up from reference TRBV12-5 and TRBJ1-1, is DARVTQTPRHKVTEMGQEVTMRCQPILGHNTVFWYRQTMMQGLELLAYFRNRAPLDDSGMPKDRFSAEMPDATLATLKIQPSEPRDSAVYFCASAPTGGRLTTMNTEAFFGQGTRLTVV.

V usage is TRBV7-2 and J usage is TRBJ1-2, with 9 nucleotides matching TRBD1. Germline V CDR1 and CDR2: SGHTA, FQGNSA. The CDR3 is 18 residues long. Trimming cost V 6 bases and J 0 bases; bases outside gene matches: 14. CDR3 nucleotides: TGTGCCAGCAGTCCCGGGACAGGGAGGGTCGGAGCTAACTATGGCTACACCTTC. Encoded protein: CASSPGTGRVGANYGYTF. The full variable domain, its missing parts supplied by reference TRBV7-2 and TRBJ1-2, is GAGVSQSPSNKVTEKGKDVELRCDPISGHTALYWYRQSLGQGLEFLIYFQGNSAPDKSGLPSDRFSAERTGGSVSTLTIQRTQQEDSAVYLCASSPGTGRVGANYGYTFGSGTRLTVV.

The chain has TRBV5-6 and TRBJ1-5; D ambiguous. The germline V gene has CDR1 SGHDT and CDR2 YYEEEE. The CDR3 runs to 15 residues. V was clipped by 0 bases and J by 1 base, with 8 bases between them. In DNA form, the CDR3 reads TGTGCCAGCAGCTTGGCCCCTGACAGCAATCAGCCCCAGCATTTT. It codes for CASSLAPDSNQPQHF.

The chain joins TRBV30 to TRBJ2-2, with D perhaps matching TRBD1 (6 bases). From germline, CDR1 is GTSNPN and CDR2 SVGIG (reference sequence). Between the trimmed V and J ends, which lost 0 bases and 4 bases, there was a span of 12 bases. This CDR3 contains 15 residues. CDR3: CAWSVRQAGTGELFF. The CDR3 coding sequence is TGTGCCTGGAGTGTTCGACAGGCTGGCACCGGGGAGCTGTTTTTT.